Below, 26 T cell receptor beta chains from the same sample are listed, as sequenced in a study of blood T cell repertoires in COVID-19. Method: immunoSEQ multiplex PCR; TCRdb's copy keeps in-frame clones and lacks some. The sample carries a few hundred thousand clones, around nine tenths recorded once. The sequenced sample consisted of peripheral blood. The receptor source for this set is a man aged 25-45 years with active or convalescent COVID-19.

In nucleotides, the CDR3 is TGTGCCAGCAGCATCCGCCGGGAATACTACGAGCAGTACTTC. It specifies CASSIRREYYEQYF. V is TRBV5-5 and J is TRBJ2-7, with D possibly being TRBD2 (5 bases). CDR3 length equals 14 residues. CDR1 is SGHKS and CDR2 is YYEKEE in the germline V gene (reference sequence). The V and J ends lost 4 bases and 3 bases respectively, with 14 bases between them.

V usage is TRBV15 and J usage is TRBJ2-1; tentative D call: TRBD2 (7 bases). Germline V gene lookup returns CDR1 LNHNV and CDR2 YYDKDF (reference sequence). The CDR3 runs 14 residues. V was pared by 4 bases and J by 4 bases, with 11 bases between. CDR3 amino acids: CATSKGGLYNEQFF. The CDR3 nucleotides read TGTGCCACCAGCAAGGGGGGGCTATACAATGAGCAGTTCTTC.

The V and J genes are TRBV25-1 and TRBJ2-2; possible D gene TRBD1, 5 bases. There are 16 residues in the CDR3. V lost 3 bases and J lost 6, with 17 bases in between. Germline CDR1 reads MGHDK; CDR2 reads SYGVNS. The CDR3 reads CASSDKFRGASGELFF. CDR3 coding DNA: TGTGCCAGCAGTGATAAGTTTAGGGGCGCGTCCGGGGAGCTGTTTTTT.

CDR3 residues: CASSLPRSLTIEAFF. CDR3 nucleotide sequence: TGTGCCAGCAGTCTCCCCCGGAGTCTGACCATTGAAGCTTTCTTT. The genes are TRBV11-2 and TRBJ1-1; D gene uncertain. Per the germline V gene, CDR1 is SGHAT and CDR2 is FQNNGV. Trimming took off 6 bases at V and 7 bases at J, with 21 bases between the two ends. The CDR3 has 15 amino acids.

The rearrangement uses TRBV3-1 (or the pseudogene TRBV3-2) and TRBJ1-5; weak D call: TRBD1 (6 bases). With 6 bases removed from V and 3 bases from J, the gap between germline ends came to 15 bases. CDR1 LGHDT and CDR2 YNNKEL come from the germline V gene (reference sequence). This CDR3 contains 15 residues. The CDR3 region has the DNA TGTGCCAGCAGTCACGGACAGCAAGCCAATCAGCCCCAGCATTTT. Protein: CASSHGQQANQPQHF.

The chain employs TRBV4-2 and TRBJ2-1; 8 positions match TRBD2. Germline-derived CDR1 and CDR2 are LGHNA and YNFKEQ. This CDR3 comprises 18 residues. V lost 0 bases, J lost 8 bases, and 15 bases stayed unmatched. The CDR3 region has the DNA TGTGCCAGCAGCCAAGAAATTTCATACGGGGGGGGACACTATGAGCAGTTCTTC. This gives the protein CASSQEISYGGGHYEQFF.

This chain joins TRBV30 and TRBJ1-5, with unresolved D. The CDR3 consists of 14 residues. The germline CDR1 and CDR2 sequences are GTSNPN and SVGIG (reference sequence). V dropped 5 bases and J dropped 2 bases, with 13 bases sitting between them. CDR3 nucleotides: TGTGCCTGGGGGTCTAATCTGGGCAATCAGCCCCAGCATTTT. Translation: CAWGSNLGNQPQHF.

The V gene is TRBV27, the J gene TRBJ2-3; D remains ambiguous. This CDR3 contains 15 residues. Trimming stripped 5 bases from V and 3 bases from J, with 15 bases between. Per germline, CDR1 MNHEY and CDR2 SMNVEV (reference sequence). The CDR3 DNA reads TGTGCCAGCAGTCCAGCCCTGTCGAGGACAGATACGCAGTATTTT. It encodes CASSPALSRTDTQYF.

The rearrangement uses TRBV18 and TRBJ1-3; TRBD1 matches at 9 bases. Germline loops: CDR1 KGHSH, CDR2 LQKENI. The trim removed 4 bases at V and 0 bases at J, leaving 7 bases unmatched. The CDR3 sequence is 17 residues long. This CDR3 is CASSHGTGTFSGNTIYF. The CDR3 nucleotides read TGTGCCAGCTCACACGGGACAGGGACCTTCTCTGGAAACACCATATATTTT. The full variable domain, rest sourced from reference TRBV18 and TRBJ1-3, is NAGVMQNPRHLVRRRGQEARLRCSPMKGHSHVYWYRQLPEEGLKFMVYLQKENIIDESGMPKERFSAEFPKEGPSILRIQQVVRGDSAAYFCASSHGTGTFSGNTIYFGEGSWLTVV.

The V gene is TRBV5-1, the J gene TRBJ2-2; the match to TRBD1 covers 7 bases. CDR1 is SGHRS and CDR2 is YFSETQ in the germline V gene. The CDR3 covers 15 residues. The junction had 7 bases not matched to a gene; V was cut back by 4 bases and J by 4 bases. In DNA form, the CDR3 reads TGCGCCAGCAGCCTGGGACAGCCACTCACCGGGGAGCTGTTTTTT. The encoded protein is CASSLGQPLTGELFF. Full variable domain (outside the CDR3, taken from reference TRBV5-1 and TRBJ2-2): KAGVTQTPRYLIKTRGQQVTLSCSPISGHRSVSWYQQTPGQGLQFLFEYFSETQRNKGNFPGRFSGRQFSNSRSEMNVSTLELGDSALYLCASSLGQPLTGELFFGEGSRLTVL.

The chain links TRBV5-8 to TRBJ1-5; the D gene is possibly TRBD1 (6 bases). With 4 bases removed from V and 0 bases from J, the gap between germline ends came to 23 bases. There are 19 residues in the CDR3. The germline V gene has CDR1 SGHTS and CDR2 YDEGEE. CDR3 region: CASSPLWIGGDYSNQPQHF. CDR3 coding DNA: TGTGCCAGCAGCCCGCTCTGGATAGGGGGGGATTATAGCAATCAGCCCCAGCATTTT.

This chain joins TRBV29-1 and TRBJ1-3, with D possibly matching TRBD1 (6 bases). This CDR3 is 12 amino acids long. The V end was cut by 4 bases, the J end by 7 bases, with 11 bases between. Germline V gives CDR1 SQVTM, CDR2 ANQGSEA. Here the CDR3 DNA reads TGCAGCGTTGCCGGGCAGGGGAACACCATATATTTT. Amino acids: CSVAGQGNTIYF.

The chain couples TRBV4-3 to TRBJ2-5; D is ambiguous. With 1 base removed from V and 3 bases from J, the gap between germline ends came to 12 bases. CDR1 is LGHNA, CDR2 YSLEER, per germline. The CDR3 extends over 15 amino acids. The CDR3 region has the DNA TGCGCCAGCAGCCAAGGATTGGCAGAAAAAGAGACCCAGTACTTC. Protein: CASSQGLAEKETQYF.

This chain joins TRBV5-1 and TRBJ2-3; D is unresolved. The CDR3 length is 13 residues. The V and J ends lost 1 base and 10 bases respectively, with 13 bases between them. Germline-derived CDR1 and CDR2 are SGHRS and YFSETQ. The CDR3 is CASSLSESSAQYF. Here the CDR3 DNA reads TGCGCCAGCAGCTTGTCCGAATCATCGGCGCAGTATTTT.

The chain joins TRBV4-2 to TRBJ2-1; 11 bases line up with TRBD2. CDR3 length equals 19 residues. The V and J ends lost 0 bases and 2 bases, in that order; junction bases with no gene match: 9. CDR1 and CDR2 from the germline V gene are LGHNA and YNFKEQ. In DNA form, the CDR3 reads TGTGCCAGCAGCCAAGATTGGCTAGCGGGGGGATTAACCTACAATGAGCAGTTCTTC. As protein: CASSQDWLAGGLTYNEQFF.

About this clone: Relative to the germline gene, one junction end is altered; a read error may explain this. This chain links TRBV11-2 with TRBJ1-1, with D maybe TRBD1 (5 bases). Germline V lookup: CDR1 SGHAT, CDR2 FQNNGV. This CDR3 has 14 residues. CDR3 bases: TGTGCCAGCAGCCTAGATACAGGTAACACTGAAGCTTTCTTT. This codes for CASSLDTGNTEAFF.

The CDR3 DNA is TGTGCCAGCAGTTCTCCGGGGGTTGATTCACCCCTCCACTTT. It encodes CASSSPGVDSPLHF. The chain uses TRBV28 and TRBJ1-6, with D possibly matching TRBD1 (5 bases). Trimming shortened V by 4 bases and J by 8 bases, and 12 bases separated the two germline ends. This CDR3 has 14 residues. Germline CDR1 is MDHEN and CDR2 is SYDVKM.

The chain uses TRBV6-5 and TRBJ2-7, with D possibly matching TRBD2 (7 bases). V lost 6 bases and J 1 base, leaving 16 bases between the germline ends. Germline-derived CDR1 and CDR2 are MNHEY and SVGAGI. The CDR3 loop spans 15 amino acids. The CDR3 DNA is TGTGCCAGCAGGGACCTTGGGGGGGCGTCCTACGAGCAGTACTTC. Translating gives CASRDLGGASYEQYF.

CDR3 region: CASSQSLVTEQYF. The CDR3 DNA reads as TGTGCCAGCAGCCAAAGCCTGGTAACCGAGCAGTACTTC. This rearrangement joins TRBV4-2 to TRBJ2-7; D unresolved. V dropped 2 bases and J dropped 6 bases, with 11 bases sitting between them. CDR3 size: 13 residues. Germline CDR1 reads LGHNA; CDR2 reads YNFKEQ.

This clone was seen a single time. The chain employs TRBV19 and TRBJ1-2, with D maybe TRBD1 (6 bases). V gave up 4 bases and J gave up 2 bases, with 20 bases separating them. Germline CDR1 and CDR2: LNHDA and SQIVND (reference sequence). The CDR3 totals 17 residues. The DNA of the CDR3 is TGTGCCAGTAGTACCTTCGGCAGGGGTTCGAAGAACTATGGCTACACCTTC. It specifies CASSTFGRGSKNYGYTF.

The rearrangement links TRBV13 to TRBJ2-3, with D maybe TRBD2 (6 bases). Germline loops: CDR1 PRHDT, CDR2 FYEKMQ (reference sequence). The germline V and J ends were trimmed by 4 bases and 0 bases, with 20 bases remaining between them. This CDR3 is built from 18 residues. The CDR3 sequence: CASSSPRSGSTSTDTQYF. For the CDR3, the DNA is TGTGCCAGCAGCTCCCCTAGGAGCGGGTCCACTAGCACAGATACGCAGTATTTT.

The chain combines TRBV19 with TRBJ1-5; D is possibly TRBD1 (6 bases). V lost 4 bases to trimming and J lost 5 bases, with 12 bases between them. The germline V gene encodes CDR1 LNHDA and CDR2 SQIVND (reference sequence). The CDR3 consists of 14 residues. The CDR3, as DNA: TGTGCCAGTAGTACTTTACAGGGTTATCAGCCCCAGCATTTT. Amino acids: CASSTLQGYQPQHF.

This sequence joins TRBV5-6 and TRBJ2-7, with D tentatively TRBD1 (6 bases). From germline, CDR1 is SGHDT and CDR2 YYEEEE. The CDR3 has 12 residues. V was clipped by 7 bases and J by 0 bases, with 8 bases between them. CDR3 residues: CASEGDSYEQYF. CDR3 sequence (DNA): TGTGCCAGCGAGGGGGACTCCTACGAGCAGTACTTC.

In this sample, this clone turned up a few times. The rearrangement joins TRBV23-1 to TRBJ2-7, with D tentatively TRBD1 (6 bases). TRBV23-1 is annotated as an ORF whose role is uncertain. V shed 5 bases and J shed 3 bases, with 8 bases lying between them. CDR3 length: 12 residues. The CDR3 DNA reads TGCGCCAGCAGTAAACAGGGCTACGAGCAGTACTTC. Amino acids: CASSKQGYEQYF.

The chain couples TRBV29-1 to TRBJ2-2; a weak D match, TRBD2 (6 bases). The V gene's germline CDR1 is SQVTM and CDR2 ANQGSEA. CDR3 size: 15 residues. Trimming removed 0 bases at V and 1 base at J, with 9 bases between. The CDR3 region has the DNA TGCAGCGTTGAAGATTCGGGAGTGAACACCGGGGAGCTGTTTTTT. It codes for CSVEDSGVNTGELFF.

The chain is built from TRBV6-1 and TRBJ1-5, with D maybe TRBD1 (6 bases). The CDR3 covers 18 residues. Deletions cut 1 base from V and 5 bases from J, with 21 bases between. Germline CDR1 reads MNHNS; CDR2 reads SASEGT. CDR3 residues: CASSEERGTRLWDQPQHF. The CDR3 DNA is TGTGCCAGCAGTGAAGAGAGGGGGACACGACTTTGGGATCAGCCCCAGCATTTT.